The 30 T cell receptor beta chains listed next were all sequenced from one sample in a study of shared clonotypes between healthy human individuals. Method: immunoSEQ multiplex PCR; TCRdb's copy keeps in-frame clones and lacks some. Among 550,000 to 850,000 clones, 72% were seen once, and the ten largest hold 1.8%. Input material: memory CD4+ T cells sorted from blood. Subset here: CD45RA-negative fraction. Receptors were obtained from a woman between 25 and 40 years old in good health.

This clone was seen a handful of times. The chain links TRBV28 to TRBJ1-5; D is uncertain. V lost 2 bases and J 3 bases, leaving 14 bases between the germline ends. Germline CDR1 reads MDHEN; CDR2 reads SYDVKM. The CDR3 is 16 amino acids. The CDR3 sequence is CASSLPVKQYNQPQHF. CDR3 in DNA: TGTGCCAGCAGTTTACCAGTGAAACAATACAATCAGCCCCAGCATTTT.

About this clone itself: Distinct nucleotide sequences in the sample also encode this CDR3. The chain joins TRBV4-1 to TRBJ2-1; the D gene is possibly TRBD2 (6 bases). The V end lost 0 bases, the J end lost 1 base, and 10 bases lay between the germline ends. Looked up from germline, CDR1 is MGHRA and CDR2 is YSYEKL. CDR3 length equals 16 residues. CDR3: CASSQEWDSSYNEQFF. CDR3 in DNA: TGCGCCAGCAGCCAAGAATGGGACTCTTCCTACAATGAGCAGTTCTTC.

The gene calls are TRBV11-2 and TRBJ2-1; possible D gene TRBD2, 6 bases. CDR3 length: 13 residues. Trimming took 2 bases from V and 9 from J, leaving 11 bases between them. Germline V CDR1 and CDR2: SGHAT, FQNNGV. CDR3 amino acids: CASSLNGGGEQFF. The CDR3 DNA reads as TGTGCCAGCAGCTTAAACGGGGGTGGTGAGCAGTTCTTC.

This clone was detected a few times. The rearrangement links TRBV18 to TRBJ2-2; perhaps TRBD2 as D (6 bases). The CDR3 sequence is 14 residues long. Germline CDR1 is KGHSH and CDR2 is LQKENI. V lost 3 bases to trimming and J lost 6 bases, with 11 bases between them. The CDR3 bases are TGTGCCAGCTCACCGACAACTAGCTCCGGGGAGCTGTTTTTT. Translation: CASSPTTSSGELFF.

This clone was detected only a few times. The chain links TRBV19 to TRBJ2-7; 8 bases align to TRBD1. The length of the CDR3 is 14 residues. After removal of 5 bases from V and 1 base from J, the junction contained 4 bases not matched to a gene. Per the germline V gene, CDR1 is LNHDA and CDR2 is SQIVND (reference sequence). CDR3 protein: CASSSTGDSYEQYF. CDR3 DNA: TGTGCCAGTAGTTCGACAGGGGATTCCTACGAGCAGTACTTC.

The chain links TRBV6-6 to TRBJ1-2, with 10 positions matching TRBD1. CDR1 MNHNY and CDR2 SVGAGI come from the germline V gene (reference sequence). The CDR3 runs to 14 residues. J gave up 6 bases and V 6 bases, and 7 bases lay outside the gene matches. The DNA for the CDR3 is TGTGCCAGCAGACCCTCCGGGACAGGGGATGGCTACACCTTC. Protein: CASRPSGTGDGYTF.

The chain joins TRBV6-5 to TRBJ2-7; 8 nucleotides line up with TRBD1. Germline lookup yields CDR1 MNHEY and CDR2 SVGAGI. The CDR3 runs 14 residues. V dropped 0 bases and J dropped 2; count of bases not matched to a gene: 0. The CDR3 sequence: CASSYSTGAYEQYF. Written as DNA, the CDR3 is TGTGCCAGCAGTTACTCGACAGGGGCCTACGAGCAGTACTTC.

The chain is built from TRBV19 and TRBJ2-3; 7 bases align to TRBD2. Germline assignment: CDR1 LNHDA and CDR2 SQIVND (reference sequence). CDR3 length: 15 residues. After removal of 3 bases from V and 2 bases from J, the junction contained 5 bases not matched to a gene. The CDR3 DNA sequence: TGTGCCAGTAGTATTTGGGGGGGGAACACAGATACGCAGTATTTT. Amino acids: CASSIWGGNTDTQYF.

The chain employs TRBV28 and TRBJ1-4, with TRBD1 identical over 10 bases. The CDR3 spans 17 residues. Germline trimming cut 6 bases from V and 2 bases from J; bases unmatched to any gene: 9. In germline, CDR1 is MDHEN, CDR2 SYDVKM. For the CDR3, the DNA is TGTGCCAGCAGAAGACAGGGGGCGAAATCTACTAATGAAAAACTGTTTTTT. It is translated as CASRRQGAKSTNEKLFF.

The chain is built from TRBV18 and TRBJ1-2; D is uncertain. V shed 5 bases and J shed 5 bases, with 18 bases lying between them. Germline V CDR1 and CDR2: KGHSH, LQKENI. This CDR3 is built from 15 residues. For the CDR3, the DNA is TGTGCCAGCTCAAGCAAGGTGGCCGGGCCGTATGGCTACACCTTC. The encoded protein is CASSSKVAGPYGYTF.

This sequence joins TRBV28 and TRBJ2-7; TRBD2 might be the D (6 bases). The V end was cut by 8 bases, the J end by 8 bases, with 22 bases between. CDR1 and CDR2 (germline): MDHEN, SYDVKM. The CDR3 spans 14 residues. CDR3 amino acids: CASQPAGLGGKQYF. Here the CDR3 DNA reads TGTGCCAGCCAACCGGCGGGCCTGGGAGGCAAGCAGTACTTC.

The CDR3, as DNA: TGCGCCAGCAGCTTGGCCGGCGGGAGAAACAGTGAGCAGTTCTTC. This gives the protein CASSLAGGRNSEQFF. This chain links TRBV5-1 with TRBJ2-1, with TRBD2 matching 7 bases. V shed 0 bases, J shed 9 bases, and the junction held 9 bases outside the gene matches. Germline V gene sequence: CDR1 SGHRS, CDR2 YFSETQ. The CDR3 length is 15 residues.

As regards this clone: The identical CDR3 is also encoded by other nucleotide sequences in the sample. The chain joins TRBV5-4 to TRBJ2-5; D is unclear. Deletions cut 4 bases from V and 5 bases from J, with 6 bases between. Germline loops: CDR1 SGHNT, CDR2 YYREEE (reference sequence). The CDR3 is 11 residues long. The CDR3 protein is CASSLRETQYF. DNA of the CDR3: TGTGCCAGCAGCCTTCGGGAGACCCAGTACTTC.

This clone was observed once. This CDR3 reads CASSQLWSSGNTIYF. In DNA, the CDR3 is TGCGCCAGCAGCCAATTATGGAGCTCTGGAAACACCATATATTTT. V gene TRBV4-1 combines with J gene TRBJ1-3, with no clear D. CDR3 size: 15 residues. V was clipped by 2 bases and J by 0 bases, with 8 bases between them. The V gene's germline CDR1 is MGHRA and CDR2 YSYEKL.

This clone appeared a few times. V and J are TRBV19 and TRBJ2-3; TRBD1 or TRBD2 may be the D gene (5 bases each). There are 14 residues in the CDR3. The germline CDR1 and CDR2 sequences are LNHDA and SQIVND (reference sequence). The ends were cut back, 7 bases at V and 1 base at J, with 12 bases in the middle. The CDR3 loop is CASNPGRRTDTQYF. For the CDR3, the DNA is TGTGCCAGTAACCCGGGGCGGCGCACAGATACGCAGTATTTT.

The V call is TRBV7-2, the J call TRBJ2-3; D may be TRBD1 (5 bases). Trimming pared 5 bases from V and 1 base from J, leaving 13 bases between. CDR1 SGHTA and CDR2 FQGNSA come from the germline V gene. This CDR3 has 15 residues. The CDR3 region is CASSATVLGTDTQYF. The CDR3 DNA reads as TGTGCCAGCAGCGCGACAGTACTTGGCACAGATACGCAGTATTTT.

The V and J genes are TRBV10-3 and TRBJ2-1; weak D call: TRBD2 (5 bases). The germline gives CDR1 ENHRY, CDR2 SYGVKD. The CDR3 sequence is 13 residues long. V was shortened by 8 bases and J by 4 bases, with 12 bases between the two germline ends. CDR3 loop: CAIAERSYNEQFF. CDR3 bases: TGTGCCATCGCGGAGCGGAGTTACAATGAGCAGTTCTTC.

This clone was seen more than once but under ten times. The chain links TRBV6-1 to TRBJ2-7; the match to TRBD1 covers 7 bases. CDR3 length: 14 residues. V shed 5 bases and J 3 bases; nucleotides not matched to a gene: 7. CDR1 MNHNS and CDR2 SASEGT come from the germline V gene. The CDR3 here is CASSPGQSLYEQYF. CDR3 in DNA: TGTGCCAGCAGTCCGGGACAGTCACTCTACGAGCAGTACTTC.

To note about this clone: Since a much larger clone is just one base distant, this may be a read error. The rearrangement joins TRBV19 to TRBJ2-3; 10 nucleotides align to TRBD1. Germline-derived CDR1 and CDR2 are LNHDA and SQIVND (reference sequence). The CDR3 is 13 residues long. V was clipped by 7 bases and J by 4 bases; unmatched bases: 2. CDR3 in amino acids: CASKTGGSDTQYF. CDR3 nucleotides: TGTGCCAGTAAGACAGGGGGCTCAGATACGCAGTATTTT.

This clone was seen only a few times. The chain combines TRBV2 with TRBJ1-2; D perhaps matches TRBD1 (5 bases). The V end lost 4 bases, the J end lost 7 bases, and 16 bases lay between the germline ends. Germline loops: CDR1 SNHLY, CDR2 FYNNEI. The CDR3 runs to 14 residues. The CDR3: CASSVWFQGSGYTF. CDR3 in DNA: TGTGCCAGCAGTGTTTGGTTTCAGGGCTCTGGCTACACCTTC.

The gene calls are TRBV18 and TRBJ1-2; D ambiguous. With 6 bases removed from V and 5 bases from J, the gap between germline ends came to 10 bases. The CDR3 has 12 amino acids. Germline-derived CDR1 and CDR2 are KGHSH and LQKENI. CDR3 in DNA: TGTGCCAGCTCTCCCGACTTTTATGGCTACACCTTC. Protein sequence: CASSPDFYGYTF. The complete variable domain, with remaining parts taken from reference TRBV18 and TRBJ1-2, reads NAGVMQNPRHLVRRRGQEARLRCSPMKGHSHVYWYRQLPEEGLKFMVYLQKENIIDESGMPKERFSAEFPKEGPSILRIQQVVRGDSAAYFCASSPDFYGYTFGSGTRLTVV.

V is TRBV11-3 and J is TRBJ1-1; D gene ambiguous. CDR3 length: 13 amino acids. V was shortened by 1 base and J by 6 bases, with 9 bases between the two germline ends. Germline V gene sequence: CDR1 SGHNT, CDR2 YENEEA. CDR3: CASSLVVAAEAFF. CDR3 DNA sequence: TGTGCCAGCAGCTTAGTCGTGGCAGCTGAAGCTTTCTTT.

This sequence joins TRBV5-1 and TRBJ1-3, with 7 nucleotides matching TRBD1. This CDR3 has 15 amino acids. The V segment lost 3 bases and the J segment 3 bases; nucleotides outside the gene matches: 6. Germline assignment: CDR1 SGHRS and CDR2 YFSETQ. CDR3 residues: CASSSGQEGGNTIYF. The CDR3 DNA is TGCGCCAGCAGCTCCGGACAGGAGGGTGGAAACACCATATATTTT. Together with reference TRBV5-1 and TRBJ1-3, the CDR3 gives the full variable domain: KAGVTQTPRYLIKTRGQQVTLSCSPISGHRSVSWYQQTPGQGLQFLFEYFSETQRNKGNFPGRFSGRQFSNSRSEMNVSTLELGDSALYLCASSSGQEGGNTIYFGEGSWLTVV.

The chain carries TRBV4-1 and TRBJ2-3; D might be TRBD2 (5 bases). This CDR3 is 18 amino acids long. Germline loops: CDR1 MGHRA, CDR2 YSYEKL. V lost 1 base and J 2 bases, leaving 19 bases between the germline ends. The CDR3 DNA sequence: TGCGCCAGCAGCCAAGGTTTTAGTGGGAGAGCGCACACAGATACGCAGTATTTT. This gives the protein CASSQGFSGRAHTDTQYF.

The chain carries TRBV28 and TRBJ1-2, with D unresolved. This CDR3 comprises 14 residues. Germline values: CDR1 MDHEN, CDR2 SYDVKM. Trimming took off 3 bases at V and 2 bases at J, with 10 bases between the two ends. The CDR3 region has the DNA TGTGCCAGCAGTTTCGCGGGGTCCAACTATGGCTACACCTTC. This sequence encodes CASSFAGSNYGYTF.

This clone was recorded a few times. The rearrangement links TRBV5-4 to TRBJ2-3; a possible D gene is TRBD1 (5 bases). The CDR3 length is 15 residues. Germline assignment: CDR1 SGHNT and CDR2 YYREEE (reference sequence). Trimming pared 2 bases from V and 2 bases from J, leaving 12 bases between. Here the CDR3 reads CASSFYDRNTDTQYF. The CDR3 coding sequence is TGTGCCAGCAGCTTTTACGACAGAAACACAGATACGCAGTATTTT.

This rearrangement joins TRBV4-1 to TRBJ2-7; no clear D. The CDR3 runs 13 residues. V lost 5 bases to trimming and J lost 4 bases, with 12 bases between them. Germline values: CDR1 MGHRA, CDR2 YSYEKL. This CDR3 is CASSDRISYEQYF. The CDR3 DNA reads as TGCGCCAGCAGCGACCGGATTTCGTACGAGCAGTACTTC.

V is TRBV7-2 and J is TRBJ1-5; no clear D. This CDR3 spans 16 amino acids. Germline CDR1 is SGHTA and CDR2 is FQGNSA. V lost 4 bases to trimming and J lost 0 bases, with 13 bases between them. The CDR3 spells CASSSNALFSNQPQHF. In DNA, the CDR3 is TGTGCCAGCAGCTCTAATGCACTGTTTAGCAATCAGCCCCAGCATTTT.

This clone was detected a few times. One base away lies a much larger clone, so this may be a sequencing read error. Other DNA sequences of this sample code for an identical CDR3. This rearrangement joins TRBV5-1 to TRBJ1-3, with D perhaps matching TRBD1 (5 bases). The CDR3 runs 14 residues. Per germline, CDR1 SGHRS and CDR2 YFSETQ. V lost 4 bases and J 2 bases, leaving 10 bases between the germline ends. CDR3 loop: CASSPGTAGNTIYF. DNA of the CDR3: TGCGCCAGCAGCCCGGGGACCGCTGGAAACACCATATATTTT.

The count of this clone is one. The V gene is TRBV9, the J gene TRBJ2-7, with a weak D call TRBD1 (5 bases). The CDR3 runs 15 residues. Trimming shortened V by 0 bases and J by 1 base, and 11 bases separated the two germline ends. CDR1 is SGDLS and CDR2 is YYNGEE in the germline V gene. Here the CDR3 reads CASSVEQAPSYEQYF. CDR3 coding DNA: TGTGCCAGCAGCGTAGAACAGGCCCCTTCCTACGAGCAGTACTTC.